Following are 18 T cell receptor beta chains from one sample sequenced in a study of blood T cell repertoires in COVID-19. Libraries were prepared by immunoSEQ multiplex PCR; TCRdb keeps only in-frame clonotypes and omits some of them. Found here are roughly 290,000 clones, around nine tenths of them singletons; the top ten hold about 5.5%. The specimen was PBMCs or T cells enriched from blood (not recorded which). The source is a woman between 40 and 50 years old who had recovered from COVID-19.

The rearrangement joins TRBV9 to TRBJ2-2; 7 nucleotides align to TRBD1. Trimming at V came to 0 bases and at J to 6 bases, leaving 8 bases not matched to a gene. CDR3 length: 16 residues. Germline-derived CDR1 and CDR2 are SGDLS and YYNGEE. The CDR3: CASSVEDRGHAGELFF. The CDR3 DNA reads TGTGCCAGCAGCGTAGAGGATAGGGGGCATGCCGGGGAGCTGTTTTTT.

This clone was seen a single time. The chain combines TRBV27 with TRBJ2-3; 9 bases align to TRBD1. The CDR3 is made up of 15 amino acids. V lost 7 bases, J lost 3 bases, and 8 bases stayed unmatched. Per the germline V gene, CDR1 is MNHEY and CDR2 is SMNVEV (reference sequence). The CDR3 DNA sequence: TGTGCCAGCACCCCACAGGGGGCAGGAACAGATACGCAGTATTTT. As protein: CASTPQGAGTDTQYF.

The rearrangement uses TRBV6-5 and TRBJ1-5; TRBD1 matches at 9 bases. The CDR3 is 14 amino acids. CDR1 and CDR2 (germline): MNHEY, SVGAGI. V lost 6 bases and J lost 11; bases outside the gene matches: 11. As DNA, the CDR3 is TGTGCCAGCAGCCGGGACAGGGACCCAAGGGCCCAGCATTTT. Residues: CASSRDRDPRAQHF.

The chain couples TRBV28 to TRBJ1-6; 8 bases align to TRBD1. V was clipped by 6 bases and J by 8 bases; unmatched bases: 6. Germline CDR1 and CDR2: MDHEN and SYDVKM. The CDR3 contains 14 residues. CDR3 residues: CASRSRGLDSPLHF. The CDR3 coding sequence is TGTGCCAGCAGATCCAGGGGGCTCGATTCACCCCTCCACTTT.

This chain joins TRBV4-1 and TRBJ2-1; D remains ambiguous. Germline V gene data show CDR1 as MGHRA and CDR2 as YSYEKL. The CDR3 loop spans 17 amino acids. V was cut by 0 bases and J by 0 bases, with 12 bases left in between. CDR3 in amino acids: CASSQDSAASSYNEQFF. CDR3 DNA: TGCGCCAGCAGCCAAGATTCCGCGGCTAGCTCCTACAATGAGCAGTTCTTC.

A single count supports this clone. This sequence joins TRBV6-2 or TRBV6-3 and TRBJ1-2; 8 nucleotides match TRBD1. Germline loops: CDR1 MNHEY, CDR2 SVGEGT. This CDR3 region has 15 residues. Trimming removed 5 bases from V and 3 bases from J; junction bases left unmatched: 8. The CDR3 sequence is CASSNPRGRDYGYTF. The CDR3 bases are TGTGCCAGCAGTAACCCCAGGGGGCGCGACTATGGCTACACCTTC.

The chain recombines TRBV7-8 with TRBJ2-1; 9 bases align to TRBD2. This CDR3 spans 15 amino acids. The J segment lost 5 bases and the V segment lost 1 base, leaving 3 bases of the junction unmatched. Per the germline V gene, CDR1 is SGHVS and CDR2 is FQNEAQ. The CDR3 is CASSLGGGRDNEQFF. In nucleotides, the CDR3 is TGTGCCAGCAGCTTAGGAGGCGGGAGGGACAATGAGCAGTTCTTC.

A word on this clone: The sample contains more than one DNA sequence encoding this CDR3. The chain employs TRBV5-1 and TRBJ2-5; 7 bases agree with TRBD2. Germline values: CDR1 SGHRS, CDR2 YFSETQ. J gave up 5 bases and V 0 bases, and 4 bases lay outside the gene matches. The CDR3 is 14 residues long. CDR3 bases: TGCGCCAGCAGCTTGGGACTAGCCGGGGAGACCCAGTACTTC. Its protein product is CASSLGLAGETQYF.

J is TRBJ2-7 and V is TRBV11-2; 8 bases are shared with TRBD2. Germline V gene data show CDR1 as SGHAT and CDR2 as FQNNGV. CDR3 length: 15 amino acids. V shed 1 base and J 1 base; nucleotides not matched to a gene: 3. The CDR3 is CASSLAGGISYEQYF. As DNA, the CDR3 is TGTGCCAGCAGCTTAGCGGGAGGGATATCCTACGAGCAGTACTTC.

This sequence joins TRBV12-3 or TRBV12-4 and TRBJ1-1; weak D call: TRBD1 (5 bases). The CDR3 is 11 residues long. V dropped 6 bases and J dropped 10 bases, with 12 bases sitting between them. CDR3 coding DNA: TGTGCCAGCAGGATAACGGGGGGAGCTTTCTTT. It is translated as CASRITGGAFF.

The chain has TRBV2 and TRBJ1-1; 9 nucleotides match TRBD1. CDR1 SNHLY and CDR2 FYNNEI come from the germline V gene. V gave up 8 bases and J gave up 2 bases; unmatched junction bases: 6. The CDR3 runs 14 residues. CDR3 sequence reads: CASGRTGVNTEAFF. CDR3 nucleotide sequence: TGTGCCAGCGGTAGGACAGGGGTAAACACTGAAGCTTTCTTT. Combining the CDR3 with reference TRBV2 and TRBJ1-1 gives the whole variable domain EPEVTQTPSHQVTQMGQEVILRCVPISNHLYFYWYRQILGQKVEFLVSFYNNEISEKSEIFDDQFSVERPDGSNFTLKIRSTKLEDSAMYFCASGRTGVNTEAFFGQGTRLTVV.

The CDR3 loop reads CASSQDLAKGGETQYF. The DNA of the CDR3 is TGCGCCAGCAGCCAAGATCTGGCGAAGGGCGGGGAGACCCAGTACTTC. J is TRBJ2-5 and V is TRBV4-3, with D tentatively TRBD2 (5 bases). CDR3 size: 16 residues. V was pared by 0 bases and J by 5 bases, with 16 bases between. Per the germline V gene, CDR1 is LGHNA and CDR2 is YSLEER.

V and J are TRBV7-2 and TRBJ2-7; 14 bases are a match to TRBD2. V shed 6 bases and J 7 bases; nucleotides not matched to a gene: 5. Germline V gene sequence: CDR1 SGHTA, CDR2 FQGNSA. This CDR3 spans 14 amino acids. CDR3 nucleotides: TGTGCCAGCAGGGGACTAGCGGGAGTGGGAGAGCAGTACTTC. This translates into CASRGLAGVGEQYF.

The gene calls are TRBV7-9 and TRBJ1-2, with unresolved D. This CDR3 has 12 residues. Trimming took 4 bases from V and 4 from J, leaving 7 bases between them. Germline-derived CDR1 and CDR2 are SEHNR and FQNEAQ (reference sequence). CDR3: CASSWASYGYTF. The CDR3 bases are TGTGCCAGCAGCTGGGCCAGCTATGGCTACACCTTC.

Written as DNA, the CDR3 is TGTGCCAGCAGCCAAGGGGGGACAGGGAGCATCAGCACTGAAGCTTTCTTT. It yields the protein CASSQGGTGSISTEAFF. V usage is TRBV3-1 (or the pseudogene TRBV3-2) and J usage is TRBJ1-1, with 9 bases identical to TRBD1. The V segment lost 1 base and the J segment 4 bases; nucleotides outside the gene matches: 10. CDR3 length: 17 residues. Per germline, CDR1 LGHDT and CDR2 YNNKEL (reference sequence).

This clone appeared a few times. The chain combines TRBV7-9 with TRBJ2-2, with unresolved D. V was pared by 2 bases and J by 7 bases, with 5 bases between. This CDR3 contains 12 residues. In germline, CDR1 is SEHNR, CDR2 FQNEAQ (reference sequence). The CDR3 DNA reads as TGTGCCAGCAGCTTATCCCACGGGGAGCTGTTTTTT. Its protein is CASSLSHGELFF.

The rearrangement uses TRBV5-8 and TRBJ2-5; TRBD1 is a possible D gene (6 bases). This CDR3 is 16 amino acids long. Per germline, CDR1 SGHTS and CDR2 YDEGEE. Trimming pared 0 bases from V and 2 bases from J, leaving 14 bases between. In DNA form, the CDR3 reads TGTGCCAGCAGCTTGGGGCCAGGGGCGGGTCAAGAGACCCAGTACTTC. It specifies CASSLGPGAGQETQYF.

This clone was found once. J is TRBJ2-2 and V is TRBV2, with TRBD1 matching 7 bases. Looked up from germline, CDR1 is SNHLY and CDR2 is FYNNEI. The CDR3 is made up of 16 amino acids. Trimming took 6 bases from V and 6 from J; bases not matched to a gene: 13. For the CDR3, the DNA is TGTGCCAGCAGCGCCCGGACAGGAAGGGATCCCGGGGAGCTGTTTTTT. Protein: CASSARTGRDPGELFF.